A single sample is the source of the 27 T cell receptor beta chains below, sequenced in a study of blood T cell repertoires in COVID-19. TCRdb keeps only in-frame clones here, not all; method: immunoSEQ multiplex PCR. The table shows about 160,000 clones, with over 70% occurring only once. The specimen was PBMCs or T cells enriched from blood (not recorded which). Source of these receptors: a woman aged 60-75 years who had recovered from COVID-19.

V usage is TRBV1 and J usage is TRBJ2-7; the D segment call TRBD2 is taken from the table without a DNA check. TRBV1 is an annotated pseudogene. The CDR3 is 20 residues long. The CDR3 region is CTSRIGWRAYVSLNSYEQYF. The CDR3 region has the DNA TGCACCAGCAGGATAGGGTGGCGGGCTTACGTTTCACTTAACTCCTACGAGCAGTACTTC.

V usage is TRBV27 and J usage is TRBJ2-5, with D maybe TRBD2 (7 bases). CDR1 MNHEY and CDR2 SMNVEV come from the germline V gene (reference sequence). The CDR3 is 16 residues long. V lost 3 bases, J lost 3 bases, and 17 bases lay in between. The CDR3 DNA sequence: TGTGCCAGCAGTTTCTTACAAGGGGGGGGGAAAGAGACCCAGTACTTC. Translating gives CASSFLQGGGKETQYF.

This clone was observed a few times. V usage is TRBV7-8 and J usage is TRBJ2-2; D ambiguous. The CDR3 has 12 amino acids. Germline CDR1 and CDR2: SGHVS and FQNEAQ. The germline V and J ends were trimmed by 1 base and 7 bases, with 4 bases remaining between them. The CDR3 DNA reads as TGTGCCAGCAGCTTAGAATACGGGGAGCTGTTTTTT. It is translated as CASSLEYGELFF.

This clone was seen only a few times. The V gene is TRBV25-1, the J gene TRBJ2-1, with a possible D match to TRBD1 (6 bases). CDR3 length: 14 residues. V was pared by 4 bases and J by 3 bases, with 10 bases between. Germline V gives CDR1 MGHDK, CDR2 SYGVNS. The CDR3 DNA is TGTGCCAGCAGTGTACAGGGAAACTACAATGAGCAGTTCTTC. This gives the protein CASSVQGNYNEQFF.

This chain connects TRBV24-1 to TRBJ2-1, with TRBD1 matching 8 bases. CDR1 KGHDR and CDR2 SFDVKD come from the germline V gene. CDR3 length equals 14 residues. V dropped 10 bases and J dropped 4; count of bases not matched to a gene: 8. The CDR3 nucleotides read TGTGCCACGACCCCGGGACAGGCGTACAATGAGCAGTTCTTC. It codes for CATTPGQAYNEQFF.

This chain joins TRBV7-8 and TRBJ2-1; TRBD1 aligns across 10 bases. With 4 bases clipped from V and 7 bases from J, the junction kept 13 bases outside the gene matches. The CDR3 is 17 amino acids. Germline V gene sequence: CDR1 SGHVS, CDR2 FQNEAQ. CDR3: CASSYTTGGALRNEQFF. Written as DNA, the CDR3 is TGTGCCAGCAGCTACACGACAGGGGGCGCTCTGAGGAATGAGCAGTTCTTC.

V usage is TRBV10-3 and J usage is TRBJ1-1; 10 bases map to TRBD1. The germline CDR1 and CDR2 sequences are ENHRY and SYGVKD. Trimming removed 5 bases from V and 10 bases from J; junction bases left unmatched: 10. This CDR3 is built from 14 residues. The CDR3 DNA reads TGTGCCATCAGTTCCGGGACAGGGGTTCGGCGAGCTTTCTTT. Protein: CAISSGTGVRRAFF.

The genes are TRBV30 and TRBJ1-5; D gene unclear. The CDR3 extends over 13 amino acids. The germline V gene encodes CDR1 GTSNPN and CDR2 SVGIG (reference sequence). V was cut by 0 bases and J by 5 bases, with 8 bases left in between. The CDR3 DNA sequence: TGTGCCTGGAGTGTAGGGAGGGATCAGCCCCAGCATTTT. Its translation is CAWSVGRDQPQHF.

This clone was seen only a few times. The genes are TRBV6-5 and TRBJ1-1; no clear D. The CDR3 runs 13 residues. V was clipped by 6 bases and J by 6 bases, with 14 bases between them. Germline CDR1 MNHEY, CDR2 SVGAGI. CDR3 sequence (DNA): TGTGCCAGCAGCCCGATACATTCCGCTGAAGCTTTCTTT. Translation: CASSPIHSAEAFF.

The chain couples TRBV11-1 to TRBJ2-7, with 9 positions matching TRBD1. From germline, CDR1 is SGHAT and CDR2 FQDESV (reference sequence). The V segment lost 2 bases and the J segment 5 bases; nucleotides outside the gene matches: 4. This CDR3 spans 14 amino acids. For the CDR3, the DNA is TGTGCCAGCAGCTTATTACAGGGGGCGGACGAGCAGTACTTC. Its protein product is CASSLLQGADEQYF.

This clone has at least ten counts. Other DNA sequences of this sample code for an identical CDR3. The gene calls are TRBV5-4 and TRBJ2-5, with TRBD2 identical over 8 bases. The V gene's germline CDR1 is SGHNT and CDR2 YYREEE (reference sequence). J gave up 5 bases and V 4 bases, and 1 base lay outside the gene matches. CDR3 length: 12 amino acids. CDR3 sequence: CASSPGGETQYF. In nucleotides, the CDR3 is TGTGCCAGCAGCCCGGGGGGGGAGACCCAGTACTTC.

This clone was observed a few times. The rearrangement joins TRBV11-2 to TRBJ2-5, with 8 bases lining up with TRBD1. The V gene's germline CDR1 is SGHAT and CDR2 FQNNGV. V shed 5 bases and J 5 bases; nucleotides not matched to a gene: 4. There are 13 residues in the CDR3. The CDR3 is CASSTGGWETQYF. In nucleotides, the CDR3 is TGTGCCAGCAGCACAGGGGGGTGGGAGACCCAGTACTTC.

This chain uses TRBV4-1 with TRBJ1-2; D is unresolved. The germline V gene has CDR1 MGHRA and CDR2 YSYEKL. The length of the CDR3 is 14 residues. V lost 2 bases and J 8 bases, leaving 15 bases between the germline ends. CDR3 in amino acids: CASSQSQVLPGYTF. Written as DNA, the CDR3 is TGCGCCAGCAGCCAATCCCAGGTTCTTCCGGGCTACACCTTC.

The V call is TRBV11-2, the J call TRBJ1-4, with D possibly being TRBD1 (5 bases). Germline-derived CDR1 and CDR2 are SGHAT and FQNNGV. The CDR3 runs 16 residues. Trimming left V 1 base short and J 0 bases short, with 9 bases between. CDR3 residues: CASSLGPGATNEKLFF. CDR3 nucleotides: TGTGCCAGCAGCTTAGGGCCGGGGGCAACTAATGAAAAACTGTTTTTT. The full variable domain, in which reference TRBV11-2 and TRBJ1-4 provide the parts outside the CDR3, is EAGVAQSPRYKIIEKRQSVAFWCNPISGHATLYWYQQILGQGPKLLIQFQNNGVVDDSQLPKDRFSAERLKGVDSTLKIQPAKLEDSAVYLCASSLGPGATNEKLFFGSGTQLSVL.

The CDR3 region has the DNA TGCAGCGTTGGTTCAGGGACCGGGGAGCTGTTTTTT. This sequence encodes CSVGSGTGELFF. The chain uses TRBV29-1 and TRBJ2-2; D perhaps matches TRBD1 (5 bases). CDR1 is SQVTM and CDR2 is ANQGSEA in the germline V gene. The CDR3 consists of 12 residues. V shed 4 bases and J shed 5 bases, with 8 bases lying between them.

This rearrangement joins TRBV4-2 to TRBJ2-2; 8 bases are shared with TRBD1. The CDR3 totals 18 residues. Unmatched junction bases numbered 13, after V lost 3 bases and J lost 4 bases. CDR1 and CDR2 (germline): LGHNA, YNFKEQ. The CDR3 region has the DNA TGTGCCAGCAGCCAGGATCCATTCTCAACAGGGGGCACCGGGGAGCTGTTTTTT. Amino acids: CASSQDPFSTGGTGELFF.

This chain links TRBV6-6 with TRBJ2-5; D possibly corresponds to TRBD1 (6 bases). The CDR3 contains 19 residues. CDR1 MNHNY and CDR2 SVGAGI come from the germline V gene (reference sequence). The V and J ends lost 6 bases and 2 bases respectively, with 28 bases between them. CDR3 bases: TGTGCCAGCAGCCGATTCACAGGGCCGACAAGTAGCCTTCAAGAGACCCAGTACTTC. Translated, it gives CASSRFTGPTSSLQETQYF.

This clone was observed once. The chain is built from TRBV2 and TRBJ1-5; unclear D gene. The CDR3 covers 14 residues. In germline, CDR1 is SNHLY, CDR2 FYNNEI. V lost 8 bases and J lost 7, with 18 bases in between. The CDR3 reads CASHSGDMGQPQHF. The CDR3, as DNA: TGTGCCAGCCACTCGGGAGACATGGGGCAGCCCCAGCATTTT.

The genes are TRBV7-4 and TRBJ2-5; D not certain. Looked up from germline, CDR1 is SGHVT and CDR2 is SQSDAQ. The CDR3 contains 13 residues. The V gene lost 9 bases and the J gene lost 0 bases, with 11 bases spanning the gap. For the CDR3, the DNA is TGTGCCAGATTAACGGAGTACCAAGAGACCCAGTACTTC. It specifies CARLTEYQETQYF.

This clone was detected only once. The rearrangement uses TRBV18 and TRBJ2-3; perhaps TRBD1 as D (6 bases). This CDR3 has 15 amino acids. Trimming shortened V by 3 bases and J by 3 bases, and 13 bases separated the two germline ends. The germline V gene has CDR1 KGHSH and CDR2 LQKENI. The CDR3 protein is CASSPQGYWTDTQYF. CDR3 DNA: TGTGCCAGCTCACCGCAGGGGTACTGGACAGATACGCAGTATTTT.

The CDR3 bases are TGTGCCAGCAGGAGGGGGACAGCGGCCTACGAGCAGTACTTC. As protein: CASRRGTAAYEQYF. The V and J genes are TRBV6-5 and TRBJ2-7, with TRBD1 matching over 7 bases. Trimming at V came to 6 bases and at J to 2 bases, leaving 7 bases not matched to a gene. From germline, CDR1 is MNHEY and CDR2 SVGAGI. The CDR3 contains 14 residues.

The gene calls are TRBV5-1 and TRBJ1-1; D unclear. With 0 bases removed from V and 1 base from J, the gap between germline ends came to 4 bases. The germline V gene encodes CDR1 SGHRS and CDR2 YFSETQ. This CDR3 spans 13 amino acids. DNA for the CDR3: TGCGCCAGCAGCTTGGCTCCGAACACTGAAGCTTTCTTT. Translation: CASSLAPNTEAFF. The full variable domain, its missing parts supplied by reference TRBV5-1 and TRBJ1-1, is KAGVTQTPRYLIKTRGQQVTLSCSPISGHRSVSWYQQTPGQGLQFLFEYFSETQRNKGNFPGRFSGRQFSNSRSEMNVSTLELGDSALYLCASSLAPNTEAFFGQGTRLTVV.

This clone occurred a few times. The rearrangement uses TRBV5-1 and TRBJ2-7; 11 nucleotides agree with TRBD1. In germline, CDR1 is SGHRS, CDR2 YFSETQ. V trimming: 4 bases; J trimming: 1 base; junction bases outside the gene matches: 10. This CDR3 contains 17 residues. This CDR3 reads CASSVGRTGGLSYEQYF. Written as DNA, the CDR3 is TGCGCCAGCAGCGTTGGCAGGACAGGGGGCTTGTCCTACGAGCAGTACTTC.

This rearrangement joins TRBV5-4 to TRBJ1-4; 7 bases agree with TRBD1. The CDR3 is made up of 15 amino acids. CDR1 and CDR2 (germline): SGHNT, YYREEE (reference sequence). Trimming removed 0 bases from V and 5 bases from J; junction bases left unmatched: 4. CDR3 sequence: CASSLAARGNEKLFF. Here the CDR3 DNA reads TGTGCCAGCAGCTTGGCGGCCAGGGGGAATGAAAAACTGTTTTTT.

The V and J genes are TRBV6-5 and TRBJ1-1, with TRBD1 identical over 7 bases. The V and J ends lost 0 bases and 1 base, in that order; junction bases with no gene match: 5. The CDR3 totals 16 residues. CDR1 is MNHEY and CDR2 is SVGAGI in the germline V gene. The CDR3 DNA follows: TGTGCCAGCAGTTACTCGATACACAGGGGGAACACTGAAGCTTTCTTT. Its translation is CASSYSIHRGNTEAFF.

The chain recombines TRBV27 with TRBJ1-1; D not resolved. This CDR3 region has 14 residues. Germline V gene lookup returns CDR1 MNHEY and CDR2 SMNVEV (reference sequence). V was pared by 3 bases and J by 5 bases, with 13 bases between. In DNA form, the CDR3 reads TGTGCCAGCAGTTTCCTGGGCTCGGGAACTGAAGCTTTCTTT. Translated: CASSFLGSGTEAFF.

The chain combines TRBV19 with TRBJ1-1, with D perhaps matching TRBD1 (5 bases). The CDR3 length is 13 residues. V was pared by 4 bases and J by 1 base, with 7 bases between. CDR1 LNHDA and CDR2 SQIVND come from the germline V gene (reference sequence). The CDR3 spells CASSTGPNTEAFF. DNA for the CDR3: TGTGCCAGTAGTACAGGGCCGAACACTGAAGCTTTCTTT.